This TCR beta chain emerged from a study of T cell responses to AZD1222 COVID-19 vaccine. Combined were second doses at about 4 or about 12 weeks. Data came from immunoSEQ multiplex PCR; TCRdb stores just in-frame clones and leaves some out. The table lists tens of thousands of clones, about 86% of them singletons. About this clone: Antigen unknown.

Trimming cost V 3 bases and J 0 bases, with 11 bases left between them. CDR1 is LNHDA, CDR2 SQIVND, per germline (reference sequence). This CDR3 is built from 15 residues. Study-level points and caveats: Following two doses of AZD1222, Spike-specific TCR breadth and depth rose. Repertoire sampling occurred only after the peak T cell response. Baseline testing showed seropositivity in only a handful of AZD1222 recipients.

This clonotype originated in an adult who received the AZD1222 COVID-19 vaccine. This sample comprised peripheral blood, obtained 28 days after the second AZD1222 dose. This chain joins TRBV19 and TRBJ1-1, with TRBD1 as a possible D gene (6 bases). CDR3 in DNA: TGTGCCAGTAGTATGGGGGGGGCTGTGAACACTGAAGCTTTCTTT. It encodes CASSMGGAVNTEAFF.